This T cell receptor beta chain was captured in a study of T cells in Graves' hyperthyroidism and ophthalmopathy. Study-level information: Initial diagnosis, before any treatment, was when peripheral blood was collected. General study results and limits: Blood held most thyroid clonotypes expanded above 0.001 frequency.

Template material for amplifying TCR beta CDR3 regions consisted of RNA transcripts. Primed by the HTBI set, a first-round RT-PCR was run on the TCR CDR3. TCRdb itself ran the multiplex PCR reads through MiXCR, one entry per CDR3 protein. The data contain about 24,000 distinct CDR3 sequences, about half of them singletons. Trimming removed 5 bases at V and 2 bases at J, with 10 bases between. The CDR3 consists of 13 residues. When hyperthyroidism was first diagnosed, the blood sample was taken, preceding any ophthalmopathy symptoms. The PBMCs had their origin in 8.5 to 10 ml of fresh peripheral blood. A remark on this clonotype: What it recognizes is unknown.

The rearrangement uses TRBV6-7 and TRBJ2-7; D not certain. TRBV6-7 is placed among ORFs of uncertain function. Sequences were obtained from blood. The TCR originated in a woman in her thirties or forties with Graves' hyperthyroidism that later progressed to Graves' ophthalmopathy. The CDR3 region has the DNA TGTGCCAGCAGTAATCCCGGAGCCTACGAGCAGTACTTC. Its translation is CASSNPGAYEQYF.